The 14 T cell receptor beta chains below come from one sample, sequenced in a study of molecular identifiers for immune sequencing clone quantification. From the PCR reads, TCRdb called clonotypes with MiXCR, one entry per CDR3 protein. The table includes some 65,000 distinct CDR3 sequences, around 18% detected once. Input material: naive CD8+ T cells from blood, with Jurkat cell RNA spiked in. Subset indicated: FACS-sorted CD8+CD4-CCR7+CD45RA+ naive T cells. The receptors come from a human donor in good health. Some libraries in this study had Jurkat cell RNA spiked in.

This rearrangement joins TRBV6-1 to TRBJ2-1; a weak D match, TRBD2 (6 bases). This CDR3 is 17 amino acids long. The germline CDR1 and CDR2 sequences are MNHNS and SASEGT. Trimming cost V 6 bases and J 8 bases, with 26 bases left between them. The DNA for the CDR3 is TGTGCCAGCAGCCCTGAACTTGTGGGAGGTATCAATTATGAGCAGTTCTTC. Its translation is CASSPELVGGINYEQFF.

This clonotype was picked up many times. The V and J genes are TRBV6-6 and TRBJ2-7; no firm D call. CDR1 is MNHNY, CDR2 SVGAGI, per germline (reference sequence). Deletions cut 6 bases from V and 3 bases from J, with 18 bases between. This CDR3 contains 15 residues. The DNA for the CDR3 is TGTGCCAGCAGCCACCAGGCCAGCGCGTACTACGAGCAGTACTTC. This translates into CASSHQASAYYEQYF.

This clonotype was counted a single time. The chain combines TRBV7-9 with TRBJ2-7, with D possibly being TRBD2 (5 bases). Trimming removed 5 bases from V and 3 bases from J, with 14 bases in between. Germline loops: CDR1 SEHNR, CDR2 FQNEAQ (reference sequence). The CDR3 covers 14 residues. CDR3 region: CASSNIGGVYEQYF. For the CDR3, the DNA is TGTGCCAGCAGCAACATAGGAGGTGTCTACGAGCAGTACTTC. The full variable domain, rest sourced from reference TRBV7-9 and TRBJ2-7, is DTGVSQNPRHKITKRGQNVTFRCDPISEHNRLYWYRQTLGQGPEFLTYFQNEAQLEKSRLLSDRFSAERPKGSFSTLEIQRTEQGDSAMYLCASSNIGGVYEQYFGPGTRLTVT.

This clonotype was recorded many times. The chain joins TRBV5-4 to TRBJ2-2; D not resolved. V lost 4 bases and J lost 1, with 14 bases in between. There are 16 residues in the CDR3. CDR1 and CDR2 (germline): SGHNT, YYREEE (reference sequence). CDR3 loop: CASSPLDGGNTGELFF. Here the CDR3 DNA reads TGTGCCAGCAGCCCGCTCGATGGCGGGAACACCGGGGAGCTGTTTTTT.

This clonotype was detected many times. The gene calls are TRBV6-4 and TRBJ2-3; D ambiguous. Germline V gives CDR1 MRHNA, CDR2 SNTAGT. V lost 4 bases and J 2 bases, leaving 7 bases between the germline ends. This CDR3 has 13 residues. For the CDR3, the DNA is TGTGCCAGCAGTGCGTGGCCCACAGATACGCAGTATTTT. Translated: CASSAWPTDTQYF.

The chain uses TRBV20-1 and TRBJ1-2; D remains unclear. This CDR3 spans 8 amino acids. CDR1 and CDR2 (germline): DFQATT, SNEGSKA (reference sequence). Trimming removed 7 bases at V and 7 bases at J, with 4 bases between. The CDR3: CSVTGYTF. CDR3 nucleotides: TGCAGTGTCACTGGCTACACCTTC.

As to this clonotype: Being one base from a much bigger clone, this may be a read error. The gene calls are TRBV29-1 and TRBJ1-1; D unresolved. The CDR3 consists of 14 residues. CDR1 SQVTM and CDR2 ANQGSEA come from the germline V gene. Trimming pared 7 bases from V and 0 bases from J, leaving 15 bases between. The CDR3, as DNA: TGCAGCGCCGCCCAGGCAGACATGAACACTGAAGCTTTCTTT. It encodes CSAAQADMNTEAFF.

This clonotype was counted many times. This chain links TRBV28 with TRBJ1-1, with D possibly being TRBD1 (6 bases). V was shortened by 5 bases and J by 3 bases, with 7 bases between the two germline ends. The germline V gene encodes CDR1 MDHEN and CDR2 SYDVKM. The CDR3 sequence is 12 residues long. CDR3 residues: CASSKGDTEAFF. The CDR3, as DNA: TGTGCCAGCAGTAAGGGGGACACTGAAGCTTTCTTT.

V and J are TRBV28 and TRBJ2-7; TRBD1 matches 7 bases. J was trimmed by 3 bases and V by 6 bases; bases with no gene match: 8. Germline V gene sequence: CDR1 MDHEN, CDR2 SYDVKM. The CDR3 has 14 residues. In nucleotides, the CDR3 is TGTGCCAGCAGACCGACAGGGAAAAGCTACGAGCAGTACTTC. Translation gives CASRPTGKSYEQYF.

Remarks on this clonotype: Since a much larger clone is just one base distant, this may be a read error. The chain combines TRBV27 with TRBJ2-1; 9 nucleotides match TRBD2. CDR3 size: 13 residues. Trimming took 7 bases from V and 8 from J; bases not matched to a gene: 6. Germline CDR1 reads MNHEY; CDR2 reads SMNVEV (reference sequence). DNA of the CDR3: TGTGCCAGCAAGGTTGCGGGGGGGCATGAGCAGTTCTTC. Residues: CASKVAGGHEQFF.

This clonotype was seen more than once but under ten times. A much larger clone is a single base away; this may be a read error. The rearrangement uses TRBV28 and TRBJ2-7, with a tentative D call TRBD1 (6 bases). The CDR3 is 16 amino acids. Trimming shortened V by 4 bases and J by 2 bases, and 18 bases separated the two germline ends. In germline, CDR1 is MDHEN, CDR2 SYDVKM. Here the CDR3 DNA reads TGTGCCAGCAGTTCCTCGCGAGGGGGTTTCGCCTACGAGCAGTACTTC. Its translation is CASSSSRGGFAYEQYF.

This clonotype was recorded at least ten times. The chain links TRBV6-6 to TRBJ1-5; D might be TRBD1 (6 bases). Germline lookup yields CDR1 MNHNY and CDR2 SVGAGI (reference sequence). This CDR3 region has 18 residues. V was shortened by 2 bases and J by 4 bases, with 21 bases between the two germline ends. The CDR3 DNA reads TGTGCCAGCAGTTACGCCATTGTCCAGGGGATCAGGAATCAGCCCCAGCATTTT. It specifies CASSYAIVQGIRNQPQHF.

This clonotype appeared many times. With a much larger clone just one base away, this may be a read error. CDR3 in DNA: TGTGCCAGCAGCCAGACACTAGCGGGAGGGCCCCTAGCAGATACGCAGTATTTT. This sequence encodes CASSQTLAGGPLADTQYF. The V call is TRBV4-2, the J call TRBJ2-3; 13 bases agree with TRBD2. Trimming removed 3 bases from V and 4 bases from J; junction bases left unmatched: 10. This CDR3 spans 18 amino acids. In germline, CDR1 is LGHNA, CDR2 YNFKEQ.

The table lists this clonotype with many counts. This chain joins TRBV7-2 and TRBJ2-5; 11 bases are shared with TRBD2. V lost 1 base, J lost 0 bases, and 10 bases stayed unmatched. CDR3 size: 19 residues. Germline assignment: CDR1 SGHTA and CDR2 FQGNSA. CDR3 DNA: TGTGCCAGCAGCTTAGAGCCACTAGCGGGAGTGACTTACCAAGAGACCCAGTACTTC. It specifies CASSLEPLAGVTYQETQYF.